This TCR beta chain was documented in a study of T cell changes during pregnancy in multiple sclerosis. Germline assignment: CDR1 MDHEN and CDR2 SYDVKM. This CDR3 has 15 amino acids. V shed 1 base and J 2 bases; nucleotides not matched to a gene: 3. Using immunoSEQ multiplex PCR, the repertoire was profiled, and TCRdb retains in-frame clones only, with some absent. In the table there are 50,000 to 70,000 clones, 92% of which are singletons. The sample was peripheral blood, taken in the second trimester of pregnancy. The receptor's source is a female donor with multiple sclerosis, enrolled in a pregnancy study. J is TRBJ2-3 and V is TRBV28; 7 bases align to TRBD2. The CDR3 DNA is TGTGCCAGCAGTTTATCGCGGGGGACCACAGATACGCAGTATTTT. Translated, it gives CASSLSRGTTDTQYF.